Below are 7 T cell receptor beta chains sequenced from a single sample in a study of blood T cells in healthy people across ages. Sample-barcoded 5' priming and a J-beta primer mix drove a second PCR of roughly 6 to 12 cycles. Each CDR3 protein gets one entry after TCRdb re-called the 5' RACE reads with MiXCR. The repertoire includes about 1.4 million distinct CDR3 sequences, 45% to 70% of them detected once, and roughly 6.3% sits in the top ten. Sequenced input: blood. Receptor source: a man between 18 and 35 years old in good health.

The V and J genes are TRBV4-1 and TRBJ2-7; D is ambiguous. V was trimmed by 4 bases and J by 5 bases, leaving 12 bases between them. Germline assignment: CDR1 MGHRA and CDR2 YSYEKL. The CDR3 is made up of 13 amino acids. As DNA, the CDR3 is TGCGCCAGCAGCCCCGATGGGATCAACGAGCAGTACTTC. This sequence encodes CASSPDGINEQYF.

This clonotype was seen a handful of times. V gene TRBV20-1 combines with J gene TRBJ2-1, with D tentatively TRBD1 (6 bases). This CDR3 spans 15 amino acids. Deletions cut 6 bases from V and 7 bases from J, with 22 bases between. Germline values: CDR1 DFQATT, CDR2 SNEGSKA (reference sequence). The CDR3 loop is CSAGGTSHLGNEQFF. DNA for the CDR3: TGCAGTGCGGGTGGGACATCTCACTTGGGGAATGAGCAGTTCTTC.

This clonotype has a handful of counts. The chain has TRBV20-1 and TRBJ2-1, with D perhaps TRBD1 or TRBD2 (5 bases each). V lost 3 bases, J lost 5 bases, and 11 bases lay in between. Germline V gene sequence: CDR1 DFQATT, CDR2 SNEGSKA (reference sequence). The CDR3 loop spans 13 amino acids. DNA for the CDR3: TGCAGTGCTAGGGGGGACGCCAACAATGAGCAGTTCTTC. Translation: CSARGDANNEQFF.

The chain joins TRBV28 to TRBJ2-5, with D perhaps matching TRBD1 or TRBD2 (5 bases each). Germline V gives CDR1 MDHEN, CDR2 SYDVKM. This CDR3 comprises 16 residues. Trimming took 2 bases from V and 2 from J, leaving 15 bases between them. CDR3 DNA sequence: TGTGCCAGCAGTTTAGAGGGGTGGACACAACAAGAGACCCAGTACTTC. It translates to CASSLEGWTQQETQYF.

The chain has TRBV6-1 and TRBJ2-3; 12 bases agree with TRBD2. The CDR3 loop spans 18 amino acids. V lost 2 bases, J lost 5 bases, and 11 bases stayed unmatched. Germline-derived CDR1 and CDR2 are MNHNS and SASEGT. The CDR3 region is CASSEYYGLAGGKDTQYF. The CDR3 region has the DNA TGTGCCAGCAGTGAATATTACGGGCTAGCGGGAGGGAAAGATACGCAGTATTTT.

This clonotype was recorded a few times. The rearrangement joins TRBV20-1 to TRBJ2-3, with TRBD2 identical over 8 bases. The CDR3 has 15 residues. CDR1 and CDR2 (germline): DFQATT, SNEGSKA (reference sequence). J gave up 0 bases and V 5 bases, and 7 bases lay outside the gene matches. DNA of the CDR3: TGCAGTGCTGCGGGACTAGACACTAGCACAGATACGCAGTATTTT. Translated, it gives CSAAGLDTSTDTQYF.

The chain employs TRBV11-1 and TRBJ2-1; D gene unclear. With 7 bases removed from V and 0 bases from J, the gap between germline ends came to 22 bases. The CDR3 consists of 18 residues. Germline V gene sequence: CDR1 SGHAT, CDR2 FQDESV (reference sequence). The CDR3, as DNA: TGTGCCAGCACCAAACCGCTCCACCGGACGAGCTCCTACAATGAGCAGTTCTTC. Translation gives CASTKPLHRTSSYNEQFF.